This paragraph reports one TCR beta chain. Trimming took 0 bases from V and 3 from J, leaving 11 bases between them. CDR1 and CDR2 from the germline V gene are MDHEN and SYDVKM. This CDR3 is built from 15 residues. This sample stems from a study of blood T cell repertoires in COVID-19. Data came from immunoSEQ multiplex PCR; TCRdb stores just in-frame clones and leaves some out. This repertoire shows fewer than 300,000 clones, around 87% found once; its top ten account for around 2.5%. The clonotype originates from a woman aged 45-59 years with acute or convalescent COVID-19. This chain links TRBV28 with TRBJ1-2; D is possibly TRBD1 (6 bases). Input material: peripheral blood. The CDR3 DNA is TGTGCCAGCAGTTTATGGGCGGGGGCCTACTATGGCTACACCTTC. As protein: CASSLWAGAYYGYTF.